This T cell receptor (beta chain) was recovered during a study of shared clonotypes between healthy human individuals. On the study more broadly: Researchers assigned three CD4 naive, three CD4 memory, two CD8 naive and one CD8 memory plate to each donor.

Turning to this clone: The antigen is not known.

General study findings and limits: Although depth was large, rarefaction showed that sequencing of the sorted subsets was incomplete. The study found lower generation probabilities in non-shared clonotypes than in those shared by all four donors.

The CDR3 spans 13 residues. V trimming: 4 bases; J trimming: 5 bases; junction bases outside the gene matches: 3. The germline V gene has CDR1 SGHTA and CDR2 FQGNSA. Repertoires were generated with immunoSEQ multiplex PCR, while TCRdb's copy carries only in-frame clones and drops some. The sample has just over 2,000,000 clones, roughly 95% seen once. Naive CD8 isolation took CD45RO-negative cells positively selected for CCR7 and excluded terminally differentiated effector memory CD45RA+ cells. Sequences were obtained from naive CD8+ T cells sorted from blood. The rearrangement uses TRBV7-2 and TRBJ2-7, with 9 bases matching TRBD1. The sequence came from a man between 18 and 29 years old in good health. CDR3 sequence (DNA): TGTGCCAGCAGCTCAACAGGGGGCCACGAGCAGTACTTC. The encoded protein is CASSSTGGHEQYF.